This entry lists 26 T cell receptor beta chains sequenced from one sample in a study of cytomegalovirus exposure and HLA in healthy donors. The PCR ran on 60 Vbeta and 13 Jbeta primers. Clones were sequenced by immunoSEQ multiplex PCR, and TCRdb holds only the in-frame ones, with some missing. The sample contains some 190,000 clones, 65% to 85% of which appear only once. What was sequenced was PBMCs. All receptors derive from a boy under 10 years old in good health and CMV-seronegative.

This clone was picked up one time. CDR3 sequence: CASRDSSSGNTIYF. The DNA for the CDR3 is TGCGCCAGCAGGGACAGCTCCTCTGGAAACACCATATATTTT. The rearrangement links TRBV5-1 to TRBJ1-3, with D possibly being TRBD1 (6 bases). V was cut by 5 bases and J by 0 bases, with 9 bases left in between. The CDR3 contains 14 residues. In germline, CDR1 is SGHRS, CDR2 YFSETQ.

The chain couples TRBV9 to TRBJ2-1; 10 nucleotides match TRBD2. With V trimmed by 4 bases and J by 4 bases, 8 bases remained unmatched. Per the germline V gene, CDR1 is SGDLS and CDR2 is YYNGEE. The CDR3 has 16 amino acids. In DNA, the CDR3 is TGTGCCAGCAGCACCGACCTAGCGGGGGCGTACAATGAGCAGTTCTTC. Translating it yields CASSTDLAGAYNEQFF.

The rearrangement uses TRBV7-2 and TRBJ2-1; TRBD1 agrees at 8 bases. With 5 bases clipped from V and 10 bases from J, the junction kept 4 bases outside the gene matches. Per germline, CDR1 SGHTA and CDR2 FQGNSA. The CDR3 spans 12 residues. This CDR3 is CASSADRGEQFF. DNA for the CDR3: TGTGCCAGCAGCGCCGACAGGGGCGAGCAGTTCTTC.

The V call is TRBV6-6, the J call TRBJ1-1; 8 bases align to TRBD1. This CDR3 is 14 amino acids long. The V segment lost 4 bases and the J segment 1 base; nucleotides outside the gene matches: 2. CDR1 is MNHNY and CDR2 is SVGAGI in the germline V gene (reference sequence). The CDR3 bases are TGTGCCAGCAGTTCAGGGACAGGGAACACTGAAGCTTTCTTT. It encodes CASSSGTGNTEAFF.

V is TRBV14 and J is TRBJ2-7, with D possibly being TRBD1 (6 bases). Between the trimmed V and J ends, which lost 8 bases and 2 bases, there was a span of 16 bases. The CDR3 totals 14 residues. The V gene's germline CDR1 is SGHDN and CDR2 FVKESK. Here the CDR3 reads CASHHDRIPYEQYV. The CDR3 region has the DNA TGTGCCAGCCACCACGACAGGATACCCTACGAGCAGTACGTC.

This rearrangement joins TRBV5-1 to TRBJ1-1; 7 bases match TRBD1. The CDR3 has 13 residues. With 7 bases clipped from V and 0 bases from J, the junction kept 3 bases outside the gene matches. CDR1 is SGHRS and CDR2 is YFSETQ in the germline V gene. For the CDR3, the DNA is TGCGCCAGCTCGACAGGGATGAACACTGAAGCTTTCTTT. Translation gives CASSTGMNTEAFF.

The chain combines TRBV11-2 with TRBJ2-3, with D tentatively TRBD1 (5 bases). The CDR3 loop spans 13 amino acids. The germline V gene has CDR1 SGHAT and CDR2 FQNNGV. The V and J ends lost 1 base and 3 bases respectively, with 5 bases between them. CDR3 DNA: TGTGCCAGCAGCTTAGCAGGGACAGATACGCAGTATTTT. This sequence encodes CASSLAGTDTQYF.

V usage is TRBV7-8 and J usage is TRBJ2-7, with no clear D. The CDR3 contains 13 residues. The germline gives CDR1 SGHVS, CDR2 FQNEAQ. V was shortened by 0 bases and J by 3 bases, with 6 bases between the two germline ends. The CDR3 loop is CASSLAFGYEQYF. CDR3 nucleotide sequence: TGTGCCAGCAGCTTAGCGTTCGGCTACGAGCAGTACTTC.

The CDR3 sequence is CASSVPRTGGEAFF. CDR3 DNA sequence: TGTGCCAGCAGTGTCCCACGGACAGGAGGGGAAGCTTTCTTT. J is TRBJ1-1 and V is TRBV28; 7 nucleotides align to TRBD1. The CDR3 length is 14 residues. In germline, CDR1 is MDHEN, CDR2 SYDVKM. V lost 5 bases to trimming and J lost 8 bases; unmatched junction nucleotides: 11.

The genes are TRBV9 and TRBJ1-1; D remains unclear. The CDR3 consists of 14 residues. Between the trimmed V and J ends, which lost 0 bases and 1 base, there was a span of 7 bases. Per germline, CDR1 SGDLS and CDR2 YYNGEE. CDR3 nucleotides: TGTGCCAGCAGCGTAGTGCGGGGGAACACTGAAGCTTTCTTT. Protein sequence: CASSVVRGNTEAFF.

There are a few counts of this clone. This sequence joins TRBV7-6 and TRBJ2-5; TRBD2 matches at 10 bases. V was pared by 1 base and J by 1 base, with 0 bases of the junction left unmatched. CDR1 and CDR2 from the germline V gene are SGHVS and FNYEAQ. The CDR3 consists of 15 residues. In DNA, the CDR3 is TGTGCCAGCAGCTTAGGGACTAGCGGCCAAGAGACCCAGTACTTC. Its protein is CASSLGTSGQETQYF.

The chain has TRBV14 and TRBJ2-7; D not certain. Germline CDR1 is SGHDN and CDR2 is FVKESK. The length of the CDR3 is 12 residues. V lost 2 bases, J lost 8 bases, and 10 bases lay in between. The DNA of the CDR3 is TGTGCCAGCAGCCAAAATGGAGCCCAGCAGTACTTC. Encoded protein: CASSQNGAQQYF.

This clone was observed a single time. The CDR3 is CASSFFSEVNEQFF. The CDR3 region has the DNA TGTGCCAGCAGCTTCTTTTCCGAGGTCAATGAGCAGTTCTTC. The J gene is TRBJ2-1, the V gene TRBV5-6; unclear D gene. V was cut by 2 bases and J by 6 bases, with 12 bases left in between. CDR3 length equals 14 residues. Germline V gene lookup returns CDR1 SGHDT and CDR2 YYEEEE.

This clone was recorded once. Here the CDR3 reads CASNRDPTGGYTF. CDR3 bases: TGTGCCAGTAACCGGGATCCCACCGGTGGCTACACCTTC. V and J are TRBV19 and TRBJ1-2; no definite D call. Germline V lookup: CDR1 LNHDA, CDR2 SQIVND (reference sequence). The CDR3 runs to 13 residues. With 7 bases removed from V and 7 bases from J, the gap between germline ends came to 16 bases.

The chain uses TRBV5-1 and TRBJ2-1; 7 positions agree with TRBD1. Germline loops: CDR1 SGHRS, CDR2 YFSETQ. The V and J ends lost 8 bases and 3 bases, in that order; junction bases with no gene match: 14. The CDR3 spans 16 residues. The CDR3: CASRYAGTVNYNEQFF. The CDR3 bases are TGCGCCAGTAGGTACGCCGGGACAGTGAACTACAATGAGCAGTTCTTC.

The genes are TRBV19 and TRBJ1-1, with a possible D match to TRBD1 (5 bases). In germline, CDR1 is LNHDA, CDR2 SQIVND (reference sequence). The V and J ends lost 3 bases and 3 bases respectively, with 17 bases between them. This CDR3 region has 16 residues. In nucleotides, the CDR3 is TGTGCCAGTAGTATTGGCCCTCAGGGTTACGACACTGAAGCTTTCTTT. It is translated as CASSIGPQGYDTEAFF.

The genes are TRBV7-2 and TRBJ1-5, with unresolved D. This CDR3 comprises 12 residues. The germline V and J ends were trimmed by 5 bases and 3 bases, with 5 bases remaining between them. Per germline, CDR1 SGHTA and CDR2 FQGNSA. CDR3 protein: CASSPYNQPQHF. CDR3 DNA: TGTGCCAGCAGCCCTTACAATCAGCCCCAGCATTTT.

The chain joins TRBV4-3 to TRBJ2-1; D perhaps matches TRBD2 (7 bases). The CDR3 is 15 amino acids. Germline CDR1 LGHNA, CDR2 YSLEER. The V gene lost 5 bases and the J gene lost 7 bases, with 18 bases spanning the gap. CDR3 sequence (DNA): TGCGCCAGCAGCGAGGGCGGGGGCCTTTGGAATGAGCAGTTCTTC. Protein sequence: CASSEGGGLWNEQFF.

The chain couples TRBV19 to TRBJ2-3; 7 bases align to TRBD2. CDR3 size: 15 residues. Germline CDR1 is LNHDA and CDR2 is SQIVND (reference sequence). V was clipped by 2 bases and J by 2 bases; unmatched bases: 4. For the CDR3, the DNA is TGTGCCAGTAGTATAAGCGGGGAACTCACAGATACGCAGTATTTT. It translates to CASSISGELTDTQYF.

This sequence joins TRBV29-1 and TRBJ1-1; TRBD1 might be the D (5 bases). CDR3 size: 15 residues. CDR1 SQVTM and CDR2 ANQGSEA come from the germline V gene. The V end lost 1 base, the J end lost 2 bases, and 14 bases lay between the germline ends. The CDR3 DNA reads TGCAGCGTTGAAGGGGATGGGGGACTCAACACTGAAGCTTTCTTT. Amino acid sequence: CSVEGDGGLNTEAFF.

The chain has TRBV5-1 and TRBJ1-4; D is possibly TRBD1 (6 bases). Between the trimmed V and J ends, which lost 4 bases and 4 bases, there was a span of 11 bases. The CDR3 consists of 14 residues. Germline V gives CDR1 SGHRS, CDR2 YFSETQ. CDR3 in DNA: TGCGCCAGCAGCCGCGACAGGCGTAATGAAAAACTGTTTTTT. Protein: CASSRDRRNEKLFF.

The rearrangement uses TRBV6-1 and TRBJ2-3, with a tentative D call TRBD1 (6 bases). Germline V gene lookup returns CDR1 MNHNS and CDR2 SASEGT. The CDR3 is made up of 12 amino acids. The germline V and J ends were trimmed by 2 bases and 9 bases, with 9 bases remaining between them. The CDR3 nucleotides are TGTGCCAGCAGTGAATTGCAGGGGACGCAGTATTTT. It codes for CASSELQGTQYF.

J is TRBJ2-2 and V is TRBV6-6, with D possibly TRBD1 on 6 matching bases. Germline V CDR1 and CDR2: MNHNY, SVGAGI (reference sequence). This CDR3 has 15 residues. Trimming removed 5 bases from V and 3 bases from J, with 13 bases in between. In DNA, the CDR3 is TGTGCCAGCAGTGGCAACAGGGAGTACACCGGGGAGCTGTTTTTT. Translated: CASSGNREYTGELFF.

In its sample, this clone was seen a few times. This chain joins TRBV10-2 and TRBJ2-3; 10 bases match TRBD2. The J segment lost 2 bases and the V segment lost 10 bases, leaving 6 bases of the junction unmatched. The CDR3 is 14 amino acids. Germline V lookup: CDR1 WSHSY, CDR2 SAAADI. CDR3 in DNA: TGCGCCATCCGGACTAGCGGAACCACAGATACGCAGTATTTT. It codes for CAIRTSGTTDTQYF.

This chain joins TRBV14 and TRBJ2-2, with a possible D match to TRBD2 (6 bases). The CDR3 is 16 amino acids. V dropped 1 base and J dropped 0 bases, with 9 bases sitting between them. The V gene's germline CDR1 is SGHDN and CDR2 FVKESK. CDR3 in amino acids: CASSQVREPNTGELFF. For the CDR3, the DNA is TGTGCCAGCAGCCAAGTTCGGGAGCCGAACACCGGGGAGCTGTTTTTT.

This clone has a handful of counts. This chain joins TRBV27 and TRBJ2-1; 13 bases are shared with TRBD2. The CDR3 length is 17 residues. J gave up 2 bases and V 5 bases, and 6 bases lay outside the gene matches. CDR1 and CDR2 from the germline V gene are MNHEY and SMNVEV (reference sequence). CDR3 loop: CASSISGLAGPYNEQFF. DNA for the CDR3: TGTGCCAGCAGTATCTCGGGACTAGCGGGACCCTACAATGAGCAGTTCTTC.